This T cell receptor (beta chain) was profiled in a study of shared clonotypes between healthy human individuals. Splitting the CD4+ cells yielded a CD45RA+ naive subset and a CD45RA-negative memory subset. Germline V gene lookup returns CDR1 SEHNR and CDR2 FQNEAQ (reference sequence). The CDR3 length is 16 residues. Trimming cost V 10 bases and J 7 bases; bases outside gene matches: 16. Deep-level assay runs were performed. Here immunoSEQ multiplex PCR was the method, and the copy in TCRdb shows in-frame clones only, minus some. This sample has under 850,000 clones, with 55% to 75% found just once. What was sequenced was memory CD4+ T cells sorted from blood. Specified subset: CD45RA-negative fraction. This TCR was sampled from a woman in her twenties or thirties in good health. The V call is TRBV7-9, the J call TRBJ2-2; TRBD2 aligns across 9 bases. CDR3 sequence reads: CAIGGRVAGVNGELFF. The CDR3 DNA reads TGTGCCATCGGAGGACGGGTAGCGGGAGTAAACGGGGAGCTGTTTTTT.